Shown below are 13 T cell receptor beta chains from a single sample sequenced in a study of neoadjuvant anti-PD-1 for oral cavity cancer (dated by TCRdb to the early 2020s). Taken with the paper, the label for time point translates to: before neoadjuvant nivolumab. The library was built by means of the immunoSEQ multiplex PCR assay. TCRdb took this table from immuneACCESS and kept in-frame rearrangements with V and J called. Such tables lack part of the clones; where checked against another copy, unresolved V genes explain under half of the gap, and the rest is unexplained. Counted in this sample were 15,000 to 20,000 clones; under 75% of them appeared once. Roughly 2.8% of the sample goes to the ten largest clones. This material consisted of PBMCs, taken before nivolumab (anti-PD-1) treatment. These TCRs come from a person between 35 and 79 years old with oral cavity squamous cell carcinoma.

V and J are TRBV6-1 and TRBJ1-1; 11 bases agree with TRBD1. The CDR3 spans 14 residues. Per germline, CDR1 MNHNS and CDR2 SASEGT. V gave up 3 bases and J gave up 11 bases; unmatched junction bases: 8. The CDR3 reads CASSEGADRGLAFF. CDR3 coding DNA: TGTGCCAGCAGTGAGGGGGCGGACAGGGGGCTGGCTTTCTTT.

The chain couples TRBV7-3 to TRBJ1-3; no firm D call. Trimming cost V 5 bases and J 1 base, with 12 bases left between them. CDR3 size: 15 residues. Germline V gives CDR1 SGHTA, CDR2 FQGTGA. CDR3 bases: TGTGCCAGCAGCCGCGGACCCGCATCTGGAAACACCATATATTTT. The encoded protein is CASSRGPASGNTIYF.

The CDR3 coding sequence is TGTGCCAGCAGCCCCGGGGGACCGAATCAGCCCCAGCATTTT. Protein sequence: CASSPGGPNQPQHF. This chain uses TRBV28 with TRBJ1-5, with D maybe TRBD1 (5 bases). Germline CDR1 is MDHEN and CDR2 is SYDVKM. This CDR3 is built from 14 residues. Trimming left V 6 bases short and J 4 bases short, with 13 bases between.

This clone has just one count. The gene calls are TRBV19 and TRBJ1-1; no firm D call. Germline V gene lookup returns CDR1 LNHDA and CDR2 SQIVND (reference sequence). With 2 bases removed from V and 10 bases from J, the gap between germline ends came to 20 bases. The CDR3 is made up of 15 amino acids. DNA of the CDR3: TGTGCCAGTAGTATACAAGACAAAAACCCGACCGGAGCTTTCTTT. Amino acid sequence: CASSIQDKNPTGAFF.

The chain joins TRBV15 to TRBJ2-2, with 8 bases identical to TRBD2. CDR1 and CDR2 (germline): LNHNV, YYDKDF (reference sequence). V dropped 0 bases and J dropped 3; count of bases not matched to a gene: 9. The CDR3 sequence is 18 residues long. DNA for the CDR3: TGTGCCACCAGCAGAGACCCGTATAGCGGGACGGACACCGGGGAGCTGTTTTTT. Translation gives CATSRDPYSGTDTGELFF. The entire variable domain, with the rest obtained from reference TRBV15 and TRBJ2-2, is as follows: DAMVIQNPRYQVTQFGKPVTLSCSQTLNHNVMYWYQQKSSQAPKLLFHYYDKDFNNEADTPDNFQSRRPNTSFCFLDIRSPGLGDTAMYLCATSRDPYSGTDTGELFFGEGSRLTVL.

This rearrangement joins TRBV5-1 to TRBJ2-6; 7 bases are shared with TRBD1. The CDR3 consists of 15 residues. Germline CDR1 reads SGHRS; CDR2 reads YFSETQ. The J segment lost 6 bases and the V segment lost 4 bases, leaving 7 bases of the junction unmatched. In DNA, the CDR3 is TGCGCCAGCAGCCCCGGGACAGCAGAGGCCAACGTCCTGACTTTC. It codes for CASSPGTAEANVLTF.

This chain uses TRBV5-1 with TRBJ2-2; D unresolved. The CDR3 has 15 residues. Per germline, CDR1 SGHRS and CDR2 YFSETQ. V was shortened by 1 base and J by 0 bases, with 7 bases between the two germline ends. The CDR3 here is CASSLLSPNTGELFF. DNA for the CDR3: TGCGCCAGCAGCTTGCTGTCTCCGAACACCGGGGAGCTGTTTTTT.

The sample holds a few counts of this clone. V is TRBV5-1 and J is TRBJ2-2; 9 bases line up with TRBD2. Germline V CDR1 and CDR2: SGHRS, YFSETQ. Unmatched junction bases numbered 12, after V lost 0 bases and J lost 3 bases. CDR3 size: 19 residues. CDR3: CASSLAGQIAGVDTGELFF. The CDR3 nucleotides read TGCGCCAGCAGCTTGGCAGGACAGATAGCGGGAGTGGACACCGGGGAGCTGTTTTTT. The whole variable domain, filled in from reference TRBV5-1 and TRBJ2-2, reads KAGVTQTPRYLIKTRGQQVTLSCSPISGHRSVSWYQQTPGQGLQFLFEYFSETQRNKGNFPGRFSGRQFSNSRSEMNVSTLELGDSALYLCASSLAGQIAGVDTGELFFGEGSRLTVL.

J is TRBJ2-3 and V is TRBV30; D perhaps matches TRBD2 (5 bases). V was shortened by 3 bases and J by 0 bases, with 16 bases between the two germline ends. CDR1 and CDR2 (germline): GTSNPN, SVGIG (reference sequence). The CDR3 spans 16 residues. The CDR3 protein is CAWSDPLRDSTDTQYF. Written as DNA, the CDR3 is TGTGCCTGGAGCGACCCCTTACGGGATAGCACAGATACGCAGTATTTT.

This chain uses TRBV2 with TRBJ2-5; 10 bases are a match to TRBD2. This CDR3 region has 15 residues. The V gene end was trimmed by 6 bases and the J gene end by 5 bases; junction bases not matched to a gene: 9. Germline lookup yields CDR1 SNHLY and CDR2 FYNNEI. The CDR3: CASRRERGGAETQYF. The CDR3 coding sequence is TGTGCCAGCAGGCGCGAGCGGGGGGGGGCGGAGACCCAGTACTTC.

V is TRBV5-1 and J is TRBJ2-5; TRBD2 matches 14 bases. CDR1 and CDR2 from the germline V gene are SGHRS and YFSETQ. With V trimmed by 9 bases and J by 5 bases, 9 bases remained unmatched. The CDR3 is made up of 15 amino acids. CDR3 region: CATTGTSGSWETQYF. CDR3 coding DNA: TGCGCCACTACAGGGACTAGCGGGAGTTGGGAGACCCAGTACTTC.

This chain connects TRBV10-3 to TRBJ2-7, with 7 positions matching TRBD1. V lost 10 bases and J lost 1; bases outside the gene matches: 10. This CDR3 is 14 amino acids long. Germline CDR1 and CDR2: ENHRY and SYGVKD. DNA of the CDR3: TGTGCCACCGGCGGAATCAGGGGGTCCTACGAGCAGTACTTC. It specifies CATGGIRGSYEQYF.

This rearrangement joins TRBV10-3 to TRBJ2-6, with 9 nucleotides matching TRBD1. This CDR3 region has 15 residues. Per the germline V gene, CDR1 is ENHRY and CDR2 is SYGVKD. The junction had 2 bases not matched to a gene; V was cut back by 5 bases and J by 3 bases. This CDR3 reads CAISLGQGGANVLTF. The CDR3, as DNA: TGTGCCATCAGTTTGGGACAGGGTGGGGCCAACGTCCTGACTTTC.